These T cell receptor beta chains were read from a single sample in a study of preoperative IRX-2 immunotherapy in early breast cancer. Assay used: immunoSEQ multiplex PCR; TCRdb lists only in-frame clones, some missing. The sample carries tens of thousands of clones, 95% recorded once. The sequencing used tumor tissue, collected after IRX-2 immunotherapy. These receptors all come from a human donor with breast cancer. The CDR3 runs from the conserved cysteine through the conserved F or W.

V gene: TRBV28
J gene: TRBJ1-2
CDR3 protein: CASRPRGSRPDGYTF

V gene: TRBV6-6
J gene: TRBJ2-5
CDR3 protein: CASSYSLAGGQETQYF

V gene: TRBV10-1
J gene: TRBJ2-5
CDR3 protein: CASSRTAQETQYF

V gene: TRBV30
J gene: TRBJ2-2
CDR3 protein: CAWSVRGLAGEDTGELFF

V gene: TRBV14
J gene: TRBJ1-1
CDR3 protein: CASSQVTLQHTEAFF

V gene: TRBV28
J gene: TRBJ2-7
CDR3 protein: CASSSQIYAPYEQYF

V gene: TRBV27
J gene: TRBJ1-2
CDR3 protein: CASSSQGHYGYTF

V gene: TRBV5-1
J gene: TRBJ2-3
CDR3 protein: CASSSRDSTDTQYF

V gene: TRBV2
J gene: TRBJ1-2
CDR3 protein: CASCLTGTGVPYGYTF

V gene: TRBV4-2
J gene: TRBJ2-2
CDR3 protein: CASSHGTANTGELFF

V gene: TRBV10-3
J gene: TRBJ2-5
CDR3 protein: CAISEPQETQYF

V gene: TRBV29-1
J gene: TRBJ2-7
CDR3 protein: CSVAGRNYEQYF

V gene: TRBV7-9
J gene: TRBJ1-6
CDR3 protein: CASSSGFNSPLHF

V gene: TRBV5-1
J gene: TRBJ2-7
CDR3 protein: CASSRAGQGYEQYF

V gene: TRBV2
J gene: TRBJ2-2
CDR3 protein: CASSEISGSTGELFF

V gene: TRBV7-9
J gene: TRBJ2-7
CDR3 protein: CASSSVSISYEQYF

V gene: TRBV18
J gene: TRBJ1-2
CDR3 protein: CASSPDGKNYGYTF

V gene: TRBV5-1
J gene: TRBJ2-5
CDR3 protein: CATQMAGPQETQYF

V gene: TRBV5-1
J gene: TRBJ2-7
CDR3 protein: CASSLEGRSWYEQYF

V gene: TRBV7-6
J gene: TRBJ1-6
CDR3 protein: CASSLTGQGYNSPLHF

V gene: TRBV19
J gene: TRBJ2-5
CDR3 protein: CASSIDRGRGTQYF

V gene: TRBV27
J gene: TRBJ2-1
CDR3 protein: CASSSTRGEIGGNEQFF

V gene: TRBV2
J gene: TRBJ2-7
CDR3 protein: CASSERGVYEQYF

V gene: TRBV6-5
J gene: TRBJ2-2
CDR3 protein: CAGGTSGGELFF

V gene: TRBV7-7
J gene: TRBJ2-2
CDR3 protein: CASSSRRERTNTGELFF

V gene: TRBV11-3
J gene: TRBJ2-2
CDR3 protein: CASSLELAGRASGELFF

V gene: TRBV7-9
J gene: TRBJ2-5
CDR3 protein: CASSPPGQKKETQYF

V gene: TRBV15
J gene: TRBJ2-7
CDR3 protein: CATEDSNYEQYF

V gene: TRBV2
J gene: TRBJ1-5
CDR3 protein: CASSEVWGYQPQHF

V gene: TRBV5-8
J gene: TRBJ1-4
CDR3 protein: CASSLGRTGNEKLFF

V gene: TRBV27
J gene: TRBJ2-1
CDR3 protein: CASRDGSSYNEQFF

V gene: TRBV9
J gene: TRBJ1-1
CDR3 protein: CASSVNPGQGKNTEAFF

V gene: TRBV9
J gene: TRBJ1-6
CDR3 protein: CASSVTPGSYSPLHF

V gene: TRBV27
J gene: TRBJ2-1
CDR3 protein: CASRKTSPSYNEQFF

V gene: TRBV9
J gene: TRBJ1-1
CDR3 protein: CASSAQQGFYSEAFF

V gene: TRBV29-1
J gene: TRBJ2-5
CDR3 protein: CSVNPGGRGETQYF

V gene: TRBV13
J gene: TRBJ1-2
CDR3 protein: CASSLKTGTGRDYGYTF

V gene: TRBV2
J gene: TRBJ2-7
CDR3 protein: CASSPTLALSYEQYF

V gene: TRBV15
J gene: TRBJ1-1
CDR3 protein: CATSRDPGQVGEAFF

V gene: TRBV7-8
J gene: TRBJ1-4
CDR3 protein: CASSLRPESQKLFF

V gene: TRBV14
J gene: TRBJ1-4
CDR3 protein: CASSRAANEKLFF

V gene: TRBV7-2
J gene: TRBJ1-1
CDR3 protein: CASSLGTFASTEAFF

V gene: TRBV4-2
J gene: TRBJ2-7
CDR3 protein: CASSPEGGSRSFEQYF

V gene: TRBV6-1
J gene: TRBJ2-2
CDR3 protein: CASSEKPGAGELFF

V gene: TRBV9
J gene: TRBJ2-5
CDR3 protein: CASSPGQVSTETQYF

V gene: TRBV18
J gene: TRBJ1-1
CDR3 protein: CASSHDRGMNTEAFF

V gene: TRBV25-1
J gene: TRBJ1-1
CDR3 protein: CASSPGVKTEAFF

V gene: TRBV9
J gene: TRBJ2-3
CDR3 protein: CASSGQPRGDTQYF

V gene: TRBV10-2
J gene: TRBJ2-7
CDR3 protein: CASSERGDRGAYEQYF

V gene: TRBV27
J gene: TRBJ2-3
CDR3 protein: CASSLSLPTDTQYF

V gene: TRBV5-4
J gene: TRBJ2-2
CDR3 protein: CASSLGLAEANTGELFF

V gene: TRBV7-2
J gene: TRBJ1-4
CDR3 protein: CASSPGGGEKLFF

V gene: TRBV29-1
J gene: NA
CDR3 protein: CSVRGQDSYTYEQYF

V gene: TRBV5-1
J gene: TRBJ2-1
CDR3 protein: CASNPGLADPGQFF